The entry below describes one T cell receptor beta chain. As yet, its antigen is unknown. These data originate in a study of OX40 agonist ivuxolimab in advanced cancers. For the study at large: Participants averaged approximately 60 years of age (range about 23 to 80) and were around 80% male. The study, taken as a whole, reports: Clonal expansion by week 6 occurred in CD4+ and CD8+ blood T cells (at 0.1 to 3.0 mg/kg).

The junction had 9 bases not matched to a gene; V was cut back by 7 bases and J by 3 bases. Per the germline V gene, CDR1 is MDHEN and CDR2 is SYDVKM. CDR3 length: 15 amino acids. The table came from immunoSEQ multiplex PCR; TCRdb's copy has only in-frame clones and leaves some out. The table has 60,000 to 75,000 clones, roughly 84% seen once. Any history of autoimmune disease or systemic immunosuppression disqualified patients. The input for sequencing was CD4+ or CD8+ T cells sorted from blood, taken in a trial of the OX40 agonist ivuxolimab. The genes are TRBV28 and TRBJ2-5; 9 bases are a match to TRBD1. This receptor was obtained from an adult with an advanced solid tumor such as melanoma, head and neck, liver or kidney cancer. The CDR3 DNA follows: TGTGCCAGCACCTCCACCGGACAGGGGAAAGAGACCCAGTACTTC. Residues: CASTSTGQGKETQYF.